This T cell receptor (beta chain) stems from a study of blood T cell repertoires in COVID-19. V trimming: 4 bases; J trimming: 2 bases; junction bases outside the gene matches: 6. Germline assignment: CDR1 SGHKS and CDR2 YYEKEE (reference sequence). The CDR3 consists of 15 residues. This clone came up once. Sequencing was performed with immunoSEQ multiplex PCR; in TCRdb, only in-frame clones are kept and a portion is missing. The sample lists 270,000 or so clones; around 86% were seen once. Sequencing was carried out using peripheral blood. The chain has TRBV5-5 and TRBJ1-3; TRBD1 agrees at 7 bases. The receptor was isolated from a human donor in a cohort sampled during active COVID-19. In DNA form, the CDR3 reads TGTGCCAGCAGCCCCCAGGGGGGACCTGGAAACACCATATATTTT. It translates to CASSPQGGPGNTIYF.